This T cell receptor beta chain was obtained from a study of blood T cells in healthy people across ages. Study results and caveats: Strong correlation linked observed beta diversity and percent naive T cells. TCR beta diversity per million T cells fell roughly linearly with age.

Remarks on this clonotype: Its antigen is not known.

Each donor was a healthy Caucasian individual from Russia, aged about 6 to 100. For the second PCR, which ran for about 7 to 11 cycles, a sample-barcoded 5' primer and a J-beta primer mix were used. Each CDR3 protein is one row after TCRdb ran MiXCR on the 5' RACE reads. The top ten hold over 3.5% of the sample, which has 1.5 million to 1.9 million distinct CDR3 sequences, around 40% seen once. The CDR3 is made up of 14 amino acids. Per germline, CDR1 MNHEY and CDR2 SVGAGI. Trimming removed 2 bases from V and 2 bases from J, with 8 bases in between. The chain carries TRBV6-5 and TRBJ2-3, with D hard to call. The clonotype originates from a woman younger than 35 in good health. Sequencing was performed on blood. CDR3 nucleotide sequence: TGTGCCAGCAGTTACGGTGCATTCACAGATACGCAGTATTTT. This gives the protein CASSYGAFTDTQYF.